Listed below are T cell receptor beta chains from one sample, sequenced in a study of blood T cell repertoires in COVID-19. The assay was immunoSEQ multiplex PCR, and TCRdb's table has in-frame clones only and misses some. Here the sample spans approximately 13,000 clones, 83% being singletons. Material for sequencing was peripheral blood. The receptor source for this set is a middle-aged man with active or convalescent COVID-19. Both conserved end residues are trimmed from each CDR3.

>TRBJ2-7|TRBV19
ASTAGENPYEQY
>TRBJ1-1|TRBV7-2
ASSLSGQAGTEAF
>TRBJ1-3|TRBV19
ASSMGQSSGNTIY
>TRBJ2-2|TRBV5-4
ASSTGLASGELF
>TRBJ2-2|TRBV19
ASTGTGVTTGELF
>TRBJ2-3|TRBV2
ASRRNGGGADTQY
>TRBJ1-5|TRBV28
AGNRGRSQPQH
>TRBJ1-5|TRBV5-1
ASSFGEQGGDQPQH
>TRBJ2-1|TRBV11-2
ASSLSSGNYNEQF
>TRBJ2-1|TRBV4-1
ASSQASGVVDNEQF
>TRBJ2-5|TRBV13
ASTNSGEGETQY
>TRBJ2-2|TRBV6-2/TRBV6-3
ASSRLFNRVNTGELF
>TRBJ1-1|TRBV7-9
ASSLTVMNTEAF
>TRBJ2-2|TRBV6-5
ASRTGGDTGELF
>TRBJ1-5|TRBV3-1/TRBV3-2
ASSLSGGTLGNQPQH
>TRBJ2-2|TRBV7-9
ASSFGGELF
>TRBJ1-1|TRBV2
ASSEEGRLNTEAF
>TRBJ2-2|TRBV12-1
ASSPQGGRDTGELF
>TRBJ1-6|TRBV25-1
ASSDLPHSSYNSPLH
>TRBJ2-7|TRBV7-8
ASSQGVSSTYEQY
>TRBJ2-1|TRBV6-5
ASRTSPAHYNEQF
>TRBJ2-7|TRBV29-1
SVNRGYSYEQY
>TRBJ1-1|TRBV3-1/TRBV3-2
ASSKTGAEAF
>TRBJ2-4|TRBV6-5
ASRDSGGQNIQY
>TRBJ2-1|TRBV29-1
SVEIVQNNEQF
>TRBJ1-2|TRBV5-1
ASSYGQGSYGYT